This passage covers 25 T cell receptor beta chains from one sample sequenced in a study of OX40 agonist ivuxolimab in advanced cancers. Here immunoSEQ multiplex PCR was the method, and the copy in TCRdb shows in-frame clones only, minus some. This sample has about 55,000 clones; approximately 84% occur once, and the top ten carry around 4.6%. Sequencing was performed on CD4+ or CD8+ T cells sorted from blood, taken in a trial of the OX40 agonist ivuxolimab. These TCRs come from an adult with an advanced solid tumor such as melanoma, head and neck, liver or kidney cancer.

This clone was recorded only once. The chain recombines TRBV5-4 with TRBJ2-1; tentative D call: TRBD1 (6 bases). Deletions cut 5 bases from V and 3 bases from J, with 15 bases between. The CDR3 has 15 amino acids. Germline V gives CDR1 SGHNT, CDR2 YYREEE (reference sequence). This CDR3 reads CASRFGKGVYNEQFF. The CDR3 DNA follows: TGTGCCAGCAGGTTTGGGAAGGGGGTCTACAATGAGCAGTTCTTC. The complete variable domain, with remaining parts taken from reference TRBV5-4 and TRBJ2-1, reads ETGVTQSPTHLIKTRGQQVTLRCSSQSGHNTVSWYQQALGQGPQFIFQYYREEENGRGNFPPRFSGLQFPNYSSELNVNALELDDSALYLCASRFGKGVYNEQFFGPGTRLTVL.

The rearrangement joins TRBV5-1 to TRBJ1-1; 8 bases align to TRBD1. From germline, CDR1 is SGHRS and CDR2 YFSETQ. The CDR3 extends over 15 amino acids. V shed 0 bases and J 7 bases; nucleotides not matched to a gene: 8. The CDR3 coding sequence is TGCGCCAGCAGCTTGGAAGGACAGGGAACCCATGAAGCTTTCTTT. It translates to CASSLEGQGTHEAFF.

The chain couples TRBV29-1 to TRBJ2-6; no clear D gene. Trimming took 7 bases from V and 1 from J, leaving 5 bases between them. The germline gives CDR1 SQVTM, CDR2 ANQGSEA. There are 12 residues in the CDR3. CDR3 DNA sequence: TGCAGCGCAAAGTCTGGGGCCAACGTCCTGACTTTC. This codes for CSAKSGANVLTF.

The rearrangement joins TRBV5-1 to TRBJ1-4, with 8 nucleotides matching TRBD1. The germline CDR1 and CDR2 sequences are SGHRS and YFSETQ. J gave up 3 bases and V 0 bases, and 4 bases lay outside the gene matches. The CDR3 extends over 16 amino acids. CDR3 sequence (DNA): TGCGCCAGCAGCTTGGGACAGGGGTTACCTAATGAAAAACTGTTTTTT. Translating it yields CASSLGQGLPNEKLFF.

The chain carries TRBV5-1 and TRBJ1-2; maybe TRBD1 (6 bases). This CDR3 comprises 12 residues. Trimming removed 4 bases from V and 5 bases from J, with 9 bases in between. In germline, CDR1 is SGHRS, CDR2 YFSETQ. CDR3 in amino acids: CASSRTDYGYTF. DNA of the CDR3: TGCGCCAGCAGCAGGACAGATTATGGCTACACCTTC.

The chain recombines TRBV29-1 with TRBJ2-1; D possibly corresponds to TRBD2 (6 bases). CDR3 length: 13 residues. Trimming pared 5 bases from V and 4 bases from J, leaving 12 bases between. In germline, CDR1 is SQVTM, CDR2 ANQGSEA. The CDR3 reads CSVSLLAYNEQFF. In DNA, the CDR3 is TGCAGCGTTTCCCTACTAGCTTACAATGAGCAGTTCTTC.

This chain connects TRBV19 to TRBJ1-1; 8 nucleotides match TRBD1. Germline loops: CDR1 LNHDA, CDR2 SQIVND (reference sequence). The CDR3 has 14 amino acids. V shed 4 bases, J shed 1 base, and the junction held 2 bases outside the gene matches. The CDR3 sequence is CASSTGTGNTEAFF. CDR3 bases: TGTGCCAGTAGTACCGGGACAGGGAACACTGAAGCTTTCTTT.

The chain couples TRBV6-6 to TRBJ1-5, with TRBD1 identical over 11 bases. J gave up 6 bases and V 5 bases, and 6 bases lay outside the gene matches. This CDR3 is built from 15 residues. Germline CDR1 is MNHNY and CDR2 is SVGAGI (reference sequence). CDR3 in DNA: TGTGCCAGCAGTAAAGGACAGGGGGCCTTTCAGCCCCAGCATTTT. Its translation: CASSKGQGAFQPQHF.

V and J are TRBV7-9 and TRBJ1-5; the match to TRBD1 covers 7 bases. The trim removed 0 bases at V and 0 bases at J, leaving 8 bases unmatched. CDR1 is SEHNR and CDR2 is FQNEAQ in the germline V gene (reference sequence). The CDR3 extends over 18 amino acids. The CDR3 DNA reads TGTGCCAGCAGCTTAGCGCGGCGACAGGGATATAGCAATCAGCCCCAGCATTTT. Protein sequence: CASSLARRQGYSNQPQHF.

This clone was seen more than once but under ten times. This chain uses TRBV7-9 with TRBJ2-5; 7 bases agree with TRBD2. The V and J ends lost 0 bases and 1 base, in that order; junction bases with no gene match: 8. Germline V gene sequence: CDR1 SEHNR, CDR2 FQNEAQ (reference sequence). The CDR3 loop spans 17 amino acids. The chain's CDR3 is CASSLALASGGQETQYF. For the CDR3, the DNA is TGTGCCAGCAGCTTAGCGCTGGCTAGCGGTGGCCAAGAGACCCAGTACTTC. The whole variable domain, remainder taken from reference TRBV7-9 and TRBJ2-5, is DTGVSQNPRHKITKRGQNVTFRCDPISEHNRLYWYRQTLGQGPEFLTYFQNEAQLEKSRLLSDRFSAERPKGSFSTLEIQRTEQGDSAMYLCASSLALASGGQETQYFGPGTRLLVL.

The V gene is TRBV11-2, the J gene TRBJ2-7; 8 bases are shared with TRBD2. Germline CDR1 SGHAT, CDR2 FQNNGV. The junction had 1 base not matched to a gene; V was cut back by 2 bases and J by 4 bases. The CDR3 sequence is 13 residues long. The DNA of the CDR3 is TGTGCCAGCAGCTTACAGCGGGAGTACGAGCAGTACTTC. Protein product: CASSLQREYEQYF.

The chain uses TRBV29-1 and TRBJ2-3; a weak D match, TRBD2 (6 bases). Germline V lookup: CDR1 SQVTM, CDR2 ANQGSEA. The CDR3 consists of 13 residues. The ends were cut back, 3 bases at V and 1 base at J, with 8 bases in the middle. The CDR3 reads CSVDPGGTDTQYF. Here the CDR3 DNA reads TGCAGCGTTGACCCGGGGGGCACAGATACGCAGTATTTT.

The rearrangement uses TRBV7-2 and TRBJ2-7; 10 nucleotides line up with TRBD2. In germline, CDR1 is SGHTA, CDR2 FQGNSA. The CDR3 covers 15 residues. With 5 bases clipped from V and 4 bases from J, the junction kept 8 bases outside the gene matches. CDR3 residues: CASSQAGLAVYEQYF. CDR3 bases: TGTGCCAGCAGCCAGGCCGGACTAGCGGTATACGAGCAGTACTTC.

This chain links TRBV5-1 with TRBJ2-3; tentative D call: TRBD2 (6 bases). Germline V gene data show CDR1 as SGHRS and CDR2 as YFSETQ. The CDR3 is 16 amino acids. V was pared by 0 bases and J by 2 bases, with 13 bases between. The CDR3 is CASSLEPGVITDTQYF. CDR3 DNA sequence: TGCGCCAGCAGCTTGGAACCGGGGGTTATCACAGATACGCAGTATTTT.

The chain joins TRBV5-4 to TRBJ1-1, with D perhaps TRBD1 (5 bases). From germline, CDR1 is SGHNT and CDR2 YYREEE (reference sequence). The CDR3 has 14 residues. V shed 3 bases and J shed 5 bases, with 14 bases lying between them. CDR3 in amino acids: CASSSMGGRTEAFF. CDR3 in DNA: TGTGCCAGCAGCTCGATGGGGGGGAGGACTGAAGCTTTCTTT.

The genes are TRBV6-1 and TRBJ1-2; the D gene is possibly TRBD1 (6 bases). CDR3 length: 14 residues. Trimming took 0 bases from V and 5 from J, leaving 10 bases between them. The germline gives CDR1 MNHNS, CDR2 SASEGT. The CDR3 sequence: CASSEARTAYGYTF. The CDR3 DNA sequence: TGTGCCAGCAGTGAAGCCCGGACAGCTTATGGCTACACCTTC.

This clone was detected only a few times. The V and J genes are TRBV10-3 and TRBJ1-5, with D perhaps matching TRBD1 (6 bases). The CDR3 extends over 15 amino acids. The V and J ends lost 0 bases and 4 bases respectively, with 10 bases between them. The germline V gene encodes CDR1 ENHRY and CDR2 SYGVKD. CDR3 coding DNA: TGTGCCATCAGTGAGTCGTCGACAGGTAATCAGCCCCAGCATTTT. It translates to CAISESSTGNQPQHF.

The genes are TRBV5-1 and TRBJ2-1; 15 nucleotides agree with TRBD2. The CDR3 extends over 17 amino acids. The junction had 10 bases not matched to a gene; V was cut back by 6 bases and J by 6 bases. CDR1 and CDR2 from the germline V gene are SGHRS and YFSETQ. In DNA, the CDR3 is TGCGCCAGCATAGGACTAGCGGGAGGGCCGGGAAGCAATGAGCAGTTCTTC. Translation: CASIGLAGGPGSNEQFF.

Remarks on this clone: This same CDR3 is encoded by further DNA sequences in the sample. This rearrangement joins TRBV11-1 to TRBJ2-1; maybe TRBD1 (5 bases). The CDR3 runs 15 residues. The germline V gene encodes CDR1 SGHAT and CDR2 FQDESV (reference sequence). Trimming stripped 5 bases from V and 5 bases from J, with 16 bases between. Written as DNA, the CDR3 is TGTGCCAGCAGCCTAAGGACACGGCTTAACAATGAGCAGTTCTTC. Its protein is CASSLRTRLNNEQFF.

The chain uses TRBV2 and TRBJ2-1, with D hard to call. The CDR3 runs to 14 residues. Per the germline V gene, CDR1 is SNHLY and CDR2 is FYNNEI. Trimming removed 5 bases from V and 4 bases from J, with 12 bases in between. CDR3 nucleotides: TGTGCCAGCAGTCTTAATTTCGAATACAATGAGCAGTTCTTC. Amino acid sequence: CASSLNFEYNEQFF.

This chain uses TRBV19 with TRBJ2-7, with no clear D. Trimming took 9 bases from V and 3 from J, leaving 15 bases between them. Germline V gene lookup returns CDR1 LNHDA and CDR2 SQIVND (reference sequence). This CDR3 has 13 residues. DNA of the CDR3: TGTGCCAGCAACCGAGGACCCAGCTACGAGCAGTACTTC. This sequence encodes CASNRGPSYEQYF.

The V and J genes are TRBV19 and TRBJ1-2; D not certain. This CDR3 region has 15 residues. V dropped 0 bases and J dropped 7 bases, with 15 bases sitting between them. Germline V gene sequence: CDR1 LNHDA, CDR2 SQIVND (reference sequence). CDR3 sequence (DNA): TGTGCCAGTAGTATAGATCCGAATCGACAACGTGGCTACACCTTC. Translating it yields CASSIDPNRQRGYTF.

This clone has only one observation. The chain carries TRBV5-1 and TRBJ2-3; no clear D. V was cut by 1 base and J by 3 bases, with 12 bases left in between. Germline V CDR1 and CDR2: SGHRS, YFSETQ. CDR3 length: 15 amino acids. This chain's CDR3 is CASSLRLPLTDTQYF. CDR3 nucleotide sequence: TGCGCCAGCAGCTTGAGGCTACCCCTTACAGATACGCAGTATTTT.

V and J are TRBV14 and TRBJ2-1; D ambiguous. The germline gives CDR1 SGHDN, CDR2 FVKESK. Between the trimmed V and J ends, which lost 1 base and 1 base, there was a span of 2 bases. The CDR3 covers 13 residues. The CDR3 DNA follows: TGTGCCAGCAGCCAAGGGTCCTACAATGAGCAGTTCTTC. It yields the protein CASSQGSYNEQFF.

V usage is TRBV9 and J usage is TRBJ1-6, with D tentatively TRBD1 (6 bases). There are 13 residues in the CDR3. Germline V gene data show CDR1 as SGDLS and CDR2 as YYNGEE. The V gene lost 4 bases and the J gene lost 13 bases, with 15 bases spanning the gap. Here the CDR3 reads CASSPTTGPPLHF. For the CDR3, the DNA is TGTGCCAGCAGCCCGACGACAGGACCCCCCCTCCACTTT.